This TCR beta chain was profiled in a study of technical replicates of blood from four donors. Method: immunoSEQ multiplex PCR; TCRdb's copy keeps in-frame clones and lacks some. The sample lists fewer than 85,000 clones, about 94% seen once, with about 0.25% in the top ten. This CDR3 contains 11 residues. The germline gives CDR1 ENHRY, CDR2 SYGVKD. V lost 11 bases, J lost 5 bases, and 13 bases lay in between. The sequencing sample was made of T cells isolated from PBMCs. V gene TRBV10-3 combines with J gene TRBJ2-7, with D unclear. The receptor was derived from a human donor in good health. The CDR3 DNA sequence: TGTGCCGCCAGTAAAACCGACGAGCAGTACTTC. Translating it yields CAASKTDEQYF.